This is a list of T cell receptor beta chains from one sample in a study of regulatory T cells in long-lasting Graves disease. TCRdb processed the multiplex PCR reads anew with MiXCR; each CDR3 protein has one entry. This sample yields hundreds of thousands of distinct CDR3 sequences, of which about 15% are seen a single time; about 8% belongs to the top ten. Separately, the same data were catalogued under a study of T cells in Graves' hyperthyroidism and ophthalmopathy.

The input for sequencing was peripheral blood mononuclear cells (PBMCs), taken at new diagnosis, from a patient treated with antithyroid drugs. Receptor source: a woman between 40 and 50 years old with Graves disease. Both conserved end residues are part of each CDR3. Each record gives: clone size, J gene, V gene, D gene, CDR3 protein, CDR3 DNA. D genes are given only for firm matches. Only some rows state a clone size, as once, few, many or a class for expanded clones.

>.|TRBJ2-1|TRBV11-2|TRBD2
CASSFSGLAGGWFF
TGTGCCAGCAGCTTCTCGGGACTAGCGGGAGGTTGGTTCTTC
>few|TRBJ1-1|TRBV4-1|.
CASSQGSGTGAEAFF
TGCGCCAGCAGCCAAGGGTCCGGAACGGGGGCTGAAGCTTTCTTT
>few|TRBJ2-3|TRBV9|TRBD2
CASSVGASGFTDTQYF
TGTGCCAGCAGCGTAGGGGCTAGCGGGTTCACAGATACGCAGTATTTT
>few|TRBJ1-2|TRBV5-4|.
CASSLGPNGYTF
TGTGCCAGCAGCTTGGGTCCTAATGGCTACACCTTC
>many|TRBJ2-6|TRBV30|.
CAWRRGRDNDVLTF
TGTGCCTGGAGGAGGGGACGGGACAACGACGTCCTGACTTTC
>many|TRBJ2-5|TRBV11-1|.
CASSLEASGVGQETQYF
TGTGCCAGCAGCTTAGAGGCTTCAGGGGTCGGGCAAGAGACCCAGTACTTC
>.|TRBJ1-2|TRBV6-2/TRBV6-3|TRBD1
CASSYFDRAGYTF
TGTGCCAGCAGTTACTTCGACAGGGCTGGCTACACCTTC
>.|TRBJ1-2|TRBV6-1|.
CASRLGRAIWASNGYTF
TGTGCCAGCAGACTGGGACGGGCAATTTGGGCTTCAAATGGCTACACCTTC
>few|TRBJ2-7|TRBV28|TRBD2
CASSPGGGQYF
TGTGCCAGCAGTCCCGGGGGGGGACAGTACTTC
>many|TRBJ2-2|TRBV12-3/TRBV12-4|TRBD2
CASRAEVGGSAGELFF
TGTGCCAGCAGGGCTGAGGTTGGCGGGAGTGCCGGGGAGCTGTTTTTT
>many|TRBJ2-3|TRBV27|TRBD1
CASSFYRGTDTQYF
TGTGCCAGCAGTTTTTACAGGGGGACAGATACGCAGTATTTT
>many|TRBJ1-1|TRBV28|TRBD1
CASSLDRAVQNTEAFF
TGTGCCAGCAGTTTGGACAGGGCCGTACAGAACACTGAAGCTTTCTTT
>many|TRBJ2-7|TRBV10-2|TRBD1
CASSGTGGFYEQYF
TGCGCCAGCAGCGGAACAGGGGGGTTCTACGAGCAGTACTTC
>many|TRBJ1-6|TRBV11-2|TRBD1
CASSLTEGGSSPLHF
TGTGCCAGCAGCTTGACGGAAGGGGGCAGTTCACCCCTCCACTTT
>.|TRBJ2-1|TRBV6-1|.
CASGRGGNYNEQFF
TGTGCCAGCGGTAGGGGGGGCAACTACAATGAGCAGTTCTTC
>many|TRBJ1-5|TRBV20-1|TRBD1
CSARDSDRPNQPQHF
TGCAGTGCTAGAGATTCGGACAGGCCCAATCAGCCCCAGCATTTT
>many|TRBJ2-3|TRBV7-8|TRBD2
CASSLTGTSGKDTQYF
TGTGCCAGCAGCCTCACCGGGACTAGCGGGAAGGATACGCAGTATTTT